Described below is a single TCR beta chain sequence and its context. Its antigen target is currently unknown. Base-call qualities are not available, and no considerably larger clone is one nucleotide away. The treatment or condition label for this specimen denotes: live attenuated yellow fever vaccine strain. At each blood-draw timepoint, two biological replicates of bulk PBMCs were obtained. PBMCs were isolated from peripheral blood using a standard Ficoll-Paque protocol. RNA was extracted with TriZol from bulk PBMCs, CD4 and CD8 fractions, and dextramer-positive and dextramer-negative fractions. The sample comes from a study of T cells after yellow fever vaccination (dated by TCRdb to between 2018 and 2021). General notes on the study: The SMART-Seq v4 Ultra Low Input RNA kit was used to prepare libraries from fractions with low cell numbers. Bulk TCR alpha and beta repertoires were sequenced longitudinally to track T-cell clones before and after primary and booster YFV17D yellow fever vaccination. The cohort comprised two healthy male donors, one aged 18 to 30 and one aged 30 to 39 years. Blood was drawn at multiple timepoints before and after primary and secondary immunization, with bulk PBMC replicates and cell subsets isolated.

Counted from cysteine to phenylalanine, this CDR3 has 16 amino acids. Solely the CDR3 DNA is kept, with 48 bases framed from the first base. V has 1 base trimmed and J has 2 bases trimmed; junction bases matching no gene number 7. Based on the germline V gene, the CDR1 and CDR2 sequences are SGHVS and FQNEAQ. TCR cDNA was synthesized by 5'RACE template switching, through which a universal primer site and unique molecular identifiers were introduced. Priming for cDNA synthesis came from both the TCR alpha and TCR beta constant segments. Library amplification used two PCR steps, and the second PCR step added sample barcodes and sequencing adapters. Sequencing of the libraries was done on either Illumina HiSeq 2500 (2x100 bp) or NovaSeq (2x150 bp). The paper's processing steps were these. Demultiplexing of reads and collapsing into UMI consensus sequences were performed with MIGEC, and V(D)J alignment was carried out with MiXCR. Using edgeR on replicate PBMC samples, clonotypes were called vaccine-responding if FDR was below 0.01 and the log2 fold change was above 5 up to day 15. Bulk clonotypes were assigned CD4 or CD8 identity according to which sequenced CD4 or CD8 repertoire held them at higher abundance. TCRdb redid the processing of the public reads, applying fastp at Q25 and MiXCR, and retained in-frame beta chains. Every distinct CDR3 protein forms one entry, paired with its most common genes and DNA. TCRdb's processing, not the authors' own work, is the source of the V and J calls. Counted in this sample were about 300,000 distinct CDR3 sequences; around 7.3% of them appeared once. The biggest ten clones account for 18% of the sample.

Findings and caveats that apply to the study as a whole: Computational filtering was required because FACS-sorted repertoires could contain abundant contaminating clonotypes from the bulk population. The study included only a couple of donors, which limits how far the findings can be generalized. Compared with the primary T-cell response, the secondary T-cell response was weaker but faster, peaking on day 5 rather than day 15. A small share of clonotypes occurred in both CD4 and CD8 compartments, likely arising from convergent recombination. Most clones expanded after primary vaccination (about 95% of CD4 and 88% of CD8) were re-detected after the booster, suggesting that broad memory maintenance occurred.

The sequence is built from TRBV7-8 and TRBJ2-5, and TRBD2 aligns with 7 junction nucleotides. The material sequenced was PBMCs, taken around 45 days after the first yellow fever vaccination. The receptor's source is a man aged 18 to 35 who received the YFV17D yellow fever vaccine. The CDR3 region: CASSLGLARGQETQYF. The DNA is TGTGCCAGCAGCTTAGGACTAGCAAGGGGACAAGAGACCCAGTACTTC. The variable domain in full, with residues beyond the CDR3 obtained from the reference TRBV7-8 and TRBJ2-5 genes, is GAGVSQSPRYKVAKRGQDVALRCDPISGHVSLFWYQQALGQGPEFLTYFQNEAQLDKSGLPSDRFFAERPEGSVSTLKIQRTQQEDSAVYLCASSLGLARGQETQYFGPGTRLLVL.